The 21 T cell receptor beta chains listed next were all sequenced from one sample in a study of blood T cell repertoires in COVID-19. The protocol was immunoSEQ multiplex PCR, while the TCRdb copy is restricted to in-frame clones and leaves out a portion. The table has under 150,000 clones, approximately 84% seen once. The sequenced sample was peripheral blood. Receptor source: a man between 65 and 85 years old with acute or convalescent COVID-19.

This sequence joins TRBV11-2 and TRBJ1-4; D call uncertain. Trimming removed 0 bases at V and 10 bases at J, with 6 bases between. CDR3 length: 12 residues. The germline gives CDR1 SGHAT, CDR2 FQNNGV. The CDR3 DNA reads TGTGCCAGCAGCTTAGAGGTCGGAAAACTGTTTTTT. Translating gives CASSLEVGKLFF.

This clone was counted between two and nine times. This chain connects TRBV7-8 to TRBJ2-7; D not certain. Germline assignment: CDR1 SGHVS and CDR2 FQNEAQ. This CDR3 contains 16 residues. The V and J ends lost 4 bases and 2 bases respectively, with 18 bases between them. CDR3 sequence (DNA): TGTGCCAGCAGCTCACCCTCGCTCGTAGTGACCTACGAGCAGTACTTC. It encodes CASSSPSLVVTYEQYF.

V is TRBV7-9 and J is TRBJ2-1; 9 bases are a match to TRBD1. CDR3 length equals 12 residues. The V gene end was trimmed by 5 bases and the J gene end by 15 bases; junction bases not matched to a gene: 8. The germline CDR1 and CDR2 sequences are SEHNR and FQNEAQ (reference sequence). The DNA of the CDR3 is TGTGCCAGCAGCCTCCGGGACAGGGCCCCGTTCTTC. Translation gives CASSLRDRAPFF.

This rearrangement joins TRBV20-1 to TRBJ1-5, with a possible D match to TRBD1 (5 bases). The germline V gene has CDR1 DFQATT and CDR2 SNEGSKA (reference sequence). The CDR3 runs 14 residues. V lost 5 bases to trimming and J lost 0 bases, with 11 bases between them. CDR3 sequence: CSARDSYSNQPQHF. The CDR3 nucleotides read TGCAGTGCTCGTGACAGTTATAGCAATCAGCCCCAGCATTTT.

The CDR3 nucleotides read TGTGCCAGCAGCCAAGATTGGACTAGCGGGGACACAGATACGCAGTATTTT. Its translation is CASSQDWTSGDTDTQYF. The V and J genes are TRBV14 and TRBJ2-3; 12 positions agree with TRBD2. The CDR3 has 17 residues. The germline CDR1 and CDR2 sequences are SGHDN and FVKESK. Unmatched junction bases numbered 3, after V lost 0 bases and J lost 2 bases.

V and J are TRBV6-5 and TRBJ1-2, with 10 nucleotides matching TRBD1. Losses at the gene ends were 0 bases for V and 6 bases for J; bases not matched to a gene: 7. CDR1 MNHEY and CDR2 SVGAGI come from the germline V gene. The CDR3 is 16 residues long. CDR3 region: CASSYSTGTGVHGYTF. In DNA form, the CDR3 reads TGTGCCAGCAGTTACTCGACCGGGACAGGGGTCCATGGCTACACCTTC.

The chain uses TRBV20-1 and TRBJ2-1; D is possibly TRBD2 (6 bases). Germline assignment: CDR1 DFQATT and CDR2 SNEGSKA (reference sequence). V was shortened by 3 bases and J by 2 bases, with 14 bases between the two germline ends. The length of the CDR3 is 15 residues. CDR3 in amino acids: CSASQLARAYNEQFF. CDR3 in DNA: TGCAGTGCTAGTCAGCTAGCGCGTGCCTACAATGAGCAGTTCTTC.

V usage is TRBV2 and J usage is TRBJ1-1; D gene uncertain. Trimming cost V 6 bases and J 5 bases, with 16 bases left between them. Per the germline V gene, CDR1 is SNHLY and CDR2 is FYNNEI. The CDR3 totals 14 residues. The CDR3 DNA follows: TGTGCCAGCAGAATAGGGTCCGGCGGGACTGAAGCTTTCTTT. It is translated as CASRIGSGGTEAFF.

V usage is TRBV7-3 and J usage is TRBJ2-7, with TRBD2 identical over 9 bases. The CDR3 sequence is 14 residues long. Per the germline V gene, CDR1 is SGHTA and CDR2 is FQGTGA. J gave up 7 bases and V 1 base, and 5 bases lay outside the gene matches. CDR3 bases: TGTGCCAGCAGCTTAAGCGGGGGGGCGTGGGAGCAGTACTTC. As protein: CASSLSGGAWEQYF.

The chain combines TRBV9 with TRBJ2-5, with 7 positions matching TRBD1. Germline V CDR1 and CDR2: SGDLS, YYNGEE. This CDR3 comprises 16 residues. Losses at the gene ends were 4 bases for V and 1 base for J; bases not matched to a gene: 10. CDR3 protein: CASSPLPGQSQETQYF. DNA of the CDR3: TGTGCCAGCAGCCCCCTCCCGGGACAGAGCCAAGAGACCCAGTACTTC.

This chain joins TRBV6-5 and TRBJ2-2; D call uncertain. The germline V and J ends were trimmed by 7 bases and 1 base, with 10 bases remaining between them. This CDR3 has 14 amino acids. Germline-derived CDR1 and CDR2 are MNHEY and SVGAGI. The CDR3 loop is CASTGSGNTGELFF. The CDR3 DNA follows: TGTGCCAGCACAGGCTCCGGGAACACCGGGGAGCTGTTTTTT.

V gene TRBV28 combines with J gene TRBJ2-7, with 12 bases aligning to TRBD2. The ends lost 5 bases at V and 4 bases at J; junction bases unmatched: 3. Per the germline V gene, CDR1 is MDHEN and CDR2 is SYDVKM. The CDR3 has 14 amino acids. As DNA, the CDR3 is TGTGCCAGCAGTGGGCTAGCGGGGGGGTACGAGCAGTACTTC. It encodes CASSGLAGGYEQYF.

The V gene is TRBV7-2, the J gene TRBJ2-6; 9 bases agree with TRBD2. J was trimmed by 3 bases and V by 7 bases; bases with no gene match: 13. Germline loops: CDR1 SGHTA, CDR2 FQGNSA. This CDR3 region has 18 residues. CDR3 residues: CASTLGPAGGLGANVLTF. DNA of the CDR3: TGTGCCAGCACCCTTGGCCCTGCGGGGGGGCTTGGGGCCAACGTCCTGACTTTC.

This clone was counted a few times. V is TRBV29-1 and J is TRBJ1-2; TRBD1 might be the D (6 bases). From germline, CDR1 is SQVTM and CDR2 ANQGSEA. V was cut by 5 bases and J by 0 bases, with 16 bases left in between. The CDR3 has 15 amino acids. CDR3 nucleotides: TGCAGCGTTTGGGACCAAGGACAGACTAACTATGGCTACACCTTC. It encodes CSVWDQGQTNYGYTF.

The V call is TRBV5-1, the J call TRBJ2-1; 9 bases match TRBD1. CDR3 length: 15 amino acids. J was trimmed by 7 bases and V by 0 bases; bases with no gene match: 5. CDR1 is SGHRS, CDR2 YFSETQ, per germline. The CDR3 nucleotides read TGCGCCAGCAGCTTGGGGGGACAGGGTCTAAATGAGCAGTTCTTC. It specifies CASSLGGQGLNEQFF.

V and J are TRBV21-1 and TRBJ1-4. TRBV21-1 is labeled a pseudogene. CDR3 size: 17 residues. Here the CDR3 reads CASSNGGGRDHNEKLFF. The CDR3 DNA is TGTGCCAGCAGCAACGGGGGTGGGCGGGACCATAATGAAAAACTGTTTTTT.

The J gene is TRBJ2-5, the V gene TRBV6-5, with D perhaps TRBD2 (7 bases). In germline, CDR1 is MNHEY, CDR2 SVGAGI. CDR3 length equals 13 residues. Trimming stripped 11 bases from V and 3 bases from J, with 16 bases between. DNA for the CDR3: TGTGCCGCCCGGGGGGCTGGCGAAGAGACCCAGTACTTC. This codes for CAARGAGEETQYF.

This chain links TRBV5-1 with TRBJ1-1; 9 bases line up with TRBD1. Germline CDR1 is SGHRS and CDR2 is YFSETQ. The CDR3 sequence is 14 residues long. Unmatched junction bases numbered 3, after V lost 2 bases and J lost 4 bases. CDR3 in amino acids: CASSFTGGGTEAFF. The CDR3, as DNA: TGCGCCAGCAGCTTTACAGGGGGCGGCACTGAAGCTTTCTTT.

CDR3: CASSEGLAGATSSYEQYF. The CDR3 DNA reads as TGTGCCAGCAGTGAAGGGCTAGCGGGGGCCACGAGCTCCTACGAGCAGTACTTC. This chain connects TRBV2 to TRBJ2-7; 10 bases match TRBD2. The J segment lost 0 bases and the V segment lost 1 base, leaving 9 bases of the junction unmatched. Germline loops: CDR1 SNHLY, CDR2 FYNNEI. The CDR3 length is 18 residues. Looking up the rest from reference TRBV2 and TRBJ2-7 gives the full variable domain: EPEVTQTPSHQVTQMGQEVILRCVPISNHLYFYWYRQILGQKVEFLVSFYNNEISEKSEIFDDQFSVERPDGSNFTLKIRSTKLEDSAMYFCASSEGLAGATSSYEQYFGPGTRLTVT.

The rearrangement joins TRBV10-2 to TRBJ2-3; 9 bases are shared with TRBD2. CDR1 is WSHSY and CDR2 is SAAADI in the germline V gene. With 4 bases clipped from V and 1 base from J, the junction kept 6 bases outside the gene matches. The CDR3 has 16 amino acids. The CDR3 DNA sequence: TGCGCCAGCAGTGGGGCCTCTAGCGGGGGCACAGATACGCAGTATTTT. This translates into CASSGASSGGTDTQYF.

DNA for the CDR3: TGTGCCAGCAGTGAGGCAGGGAACTATGGCTACACCTTC. This sequence encodes CASSEAGNYGYTF. The rearrangement joins TRBV6-1 to TRBJ1-2; tentatively, D is TRBD1 (5 bases). Germline V CDR1 and CDR2: MNHNS, SASEGT. The CDR3 covers 13 residues. Trimming took 3 bases from V and 2 from J, leaving 7 bases between them.